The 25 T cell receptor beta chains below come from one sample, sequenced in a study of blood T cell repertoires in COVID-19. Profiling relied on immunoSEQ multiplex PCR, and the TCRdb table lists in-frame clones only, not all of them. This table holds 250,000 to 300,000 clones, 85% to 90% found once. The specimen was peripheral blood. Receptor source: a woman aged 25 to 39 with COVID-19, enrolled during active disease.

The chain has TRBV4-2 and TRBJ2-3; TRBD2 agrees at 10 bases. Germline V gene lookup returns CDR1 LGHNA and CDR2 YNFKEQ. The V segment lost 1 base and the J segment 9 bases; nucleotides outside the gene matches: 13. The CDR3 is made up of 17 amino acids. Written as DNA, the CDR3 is TGTGCCAGCAGCCAAGCCTCTAGCGGGAGAGGGGGGGAAACGCAGTATTTT. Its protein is CASSQASSGRGGETQYF.

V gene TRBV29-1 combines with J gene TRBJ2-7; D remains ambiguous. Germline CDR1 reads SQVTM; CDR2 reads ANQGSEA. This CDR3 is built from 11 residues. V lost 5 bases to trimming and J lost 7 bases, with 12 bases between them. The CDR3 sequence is CSVITQREQYF. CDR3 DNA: TGCAGCGTTATAACACAAAGAGAGCAGTACTTC.

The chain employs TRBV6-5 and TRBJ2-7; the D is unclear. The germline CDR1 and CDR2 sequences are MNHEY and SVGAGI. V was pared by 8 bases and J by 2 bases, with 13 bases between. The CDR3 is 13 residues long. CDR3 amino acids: CASSREETYEQYF. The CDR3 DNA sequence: TGTGCCAGCTCTCGCGAGGAAACCTACGAGCAGTACTTC.

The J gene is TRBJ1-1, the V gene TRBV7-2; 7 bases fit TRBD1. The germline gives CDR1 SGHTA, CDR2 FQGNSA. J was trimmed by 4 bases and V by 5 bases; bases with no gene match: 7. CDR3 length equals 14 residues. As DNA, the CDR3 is TGTGCCAGCAGCGAAGACAGGGCGAGCACTGAAGCTTTCTTT. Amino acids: CASSEDRASTEAFF.

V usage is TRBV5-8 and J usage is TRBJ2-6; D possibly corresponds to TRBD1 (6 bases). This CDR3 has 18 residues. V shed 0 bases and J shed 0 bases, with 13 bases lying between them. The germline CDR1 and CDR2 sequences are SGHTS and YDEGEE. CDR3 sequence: CASSLDRATISGANVLTF. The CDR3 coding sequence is TGTGCCAGCAGCTTGGACAGGGCCACCATCTCTGGGGCCAACGTCCTGACTTTC.

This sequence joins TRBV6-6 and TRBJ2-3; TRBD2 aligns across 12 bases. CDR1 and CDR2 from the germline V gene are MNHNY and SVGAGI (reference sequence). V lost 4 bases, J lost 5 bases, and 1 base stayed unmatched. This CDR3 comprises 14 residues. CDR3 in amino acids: CASSLTSGRDTQYF. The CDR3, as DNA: TGTGCCAGCAGTTTGACTAGCGGGAGAGATACGCAGTATTTT.

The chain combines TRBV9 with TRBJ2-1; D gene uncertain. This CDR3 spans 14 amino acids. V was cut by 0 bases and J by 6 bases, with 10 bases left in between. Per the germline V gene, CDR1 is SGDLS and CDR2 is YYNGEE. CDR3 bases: TGTGCCAGCAGCGTAGCTAACGTTGGCAATGAGCAGTTCTTC. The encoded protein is CASSVANVGNEQFF. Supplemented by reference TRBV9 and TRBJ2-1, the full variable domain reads DSGVTQTPKHLITATGQRVTLRCSPRSGDLSVYWYQQSLDQGLQFLIQYYNGEERAKGNILERFSAQQFPDLHSELNLSSLELGDSALYFCASSVANVGNEQFFGPGTRLTVL.

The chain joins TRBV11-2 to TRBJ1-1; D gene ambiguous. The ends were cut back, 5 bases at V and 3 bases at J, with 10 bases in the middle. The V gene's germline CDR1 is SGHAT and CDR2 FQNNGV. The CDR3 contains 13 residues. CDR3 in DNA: TGTGCCAGCAGCATCGCCGGGTACACTGAAGCTTTCTTT. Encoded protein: CASSIAGYTEAFF.

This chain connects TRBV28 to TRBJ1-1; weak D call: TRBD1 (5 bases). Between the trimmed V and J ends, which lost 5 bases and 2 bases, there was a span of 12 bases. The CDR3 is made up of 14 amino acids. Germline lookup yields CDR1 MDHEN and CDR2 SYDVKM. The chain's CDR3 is CASSRTRGNTEAFF. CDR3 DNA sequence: TGTGCCAGCAGTCGGACAAGGGGAAACACTGAAGCTTTCTTT.

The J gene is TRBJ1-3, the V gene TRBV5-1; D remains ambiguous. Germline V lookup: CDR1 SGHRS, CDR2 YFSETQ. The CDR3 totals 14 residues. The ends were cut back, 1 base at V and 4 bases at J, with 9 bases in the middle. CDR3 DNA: TGCGCCAGCAGCTTGACCGGGGTCGGAAACACCATATATTTT. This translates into CASSLTGVGNTIYF.

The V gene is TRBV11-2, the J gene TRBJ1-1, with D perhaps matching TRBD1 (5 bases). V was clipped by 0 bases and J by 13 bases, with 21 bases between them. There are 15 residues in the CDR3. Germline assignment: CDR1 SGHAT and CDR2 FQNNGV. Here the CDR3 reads CASSLDRWGMLPSFF. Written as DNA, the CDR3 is TGTGCCAGCAGCTTAGATCGTTGGGGCATGCTACCTAGTTTCTTT.

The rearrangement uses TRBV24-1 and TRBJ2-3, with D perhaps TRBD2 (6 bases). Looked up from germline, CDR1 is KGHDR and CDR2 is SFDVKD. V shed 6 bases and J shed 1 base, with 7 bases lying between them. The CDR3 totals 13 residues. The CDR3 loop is CATSPSGTDTQYF. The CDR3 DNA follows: TGTGCCACCAGTCCTAGCGGCACAGATACGCAGTATTTT.

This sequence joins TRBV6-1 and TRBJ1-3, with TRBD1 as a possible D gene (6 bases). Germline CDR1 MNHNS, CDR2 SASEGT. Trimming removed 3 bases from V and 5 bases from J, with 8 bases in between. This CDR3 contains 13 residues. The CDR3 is CASSDGQRNTIYF. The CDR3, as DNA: TGTGCCAGCAGTGATGGACAGCGAAACACCATATATTTT.

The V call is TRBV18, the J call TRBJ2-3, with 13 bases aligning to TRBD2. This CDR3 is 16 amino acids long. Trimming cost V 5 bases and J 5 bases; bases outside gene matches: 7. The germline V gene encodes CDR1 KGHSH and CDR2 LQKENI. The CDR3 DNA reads TGTGCCAGCTCAACAGGACTAGCGGGAGTGGGAGATACGCAGTATTTT. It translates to CASSTGLAGVGDTQYF.

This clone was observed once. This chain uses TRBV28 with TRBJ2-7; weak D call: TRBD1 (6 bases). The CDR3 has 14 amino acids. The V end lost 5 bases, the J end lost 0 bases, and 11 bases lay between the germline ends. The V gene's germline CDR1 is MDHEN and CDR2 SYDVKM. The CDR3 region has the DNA TGTGCCAGCAGTCTCCGGACAGTCTCCTACGAGCAGTACTTC. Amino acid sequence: CASSLRTVSYEQYF.

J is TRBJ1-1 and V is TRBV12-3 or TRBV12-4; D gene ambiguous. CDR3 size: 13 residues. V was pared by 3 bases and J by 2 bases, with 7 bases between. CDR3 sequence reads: CASSLQINTEAFF. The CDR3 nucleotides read TGTGCCAGCAGTTTGCAGATAAACACTGAAGCTTTCTTT.

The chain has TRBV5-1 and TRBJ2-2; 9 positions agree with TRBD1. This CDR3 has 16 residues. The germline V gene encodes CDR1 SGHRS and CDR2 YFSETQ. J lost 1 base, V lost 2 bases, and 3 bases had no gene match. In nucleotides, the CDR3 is TGCGCCAGCAGCTTACAGGGGGCGCGGAACACCGGGGAGCTGTTTTTT. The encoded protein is CASSLQGARNTGELFF.

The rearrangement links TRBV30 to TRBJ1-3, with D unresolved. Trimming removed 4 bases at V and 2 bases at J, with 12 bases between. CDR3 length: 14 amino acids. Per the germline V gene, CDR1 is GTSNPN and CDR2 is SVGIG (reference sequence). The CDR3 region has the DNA TGTGCCTGGACGGAAGGGAGGACTGGAAACACCATATATTTT. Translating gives CAWTEGRTGNTIYF. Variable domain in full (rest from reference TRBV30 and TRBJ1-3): SQTIHQWPATLVQPVGSPLSLECTVEGTSNPNLYWYRQAAGRGLQLLFYSVGIGQISSEVPQNLSASRPQDRQFILSSKKLLLSDSGFYLCAWTEGRTGNTIYFGEGSWLTVV.

CDR3 in DNA: TGTGCCAGCTCACGAGGAGGGAACACTGAAGCTTTCTTT. It yields the protein CASSRGGNTEAFF. The chain uses TRBV18 and TRBJ1-1; D gene uncertain. CDR3 length: 13 residues. The ends were cut back, 4 bases at V and 1 base at J, with 7 bases in the middle. Germline lookup yields CDR1 KGHSH and CDR2 LQKENI. The full variable domain, with the rest looked up from reference TRBV18 and TRBJ1-1, is NAGVMQNPRHLVRRRGQEARLRCSPMKGHSHVYWYRQLPEEGLKFMVYLQKENIIDESGMPKERFSAEFPKEGPSILRIQQVVRGDSAAYFCASSRGGNTEAFFGQGTRLTVV.

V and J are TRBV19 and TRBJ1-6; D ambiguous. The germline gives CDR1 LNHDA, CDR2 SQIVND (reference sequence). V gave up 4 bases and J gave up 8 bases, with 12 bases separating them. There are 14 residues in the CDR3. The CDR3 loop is CASSRLRLDSPLHF. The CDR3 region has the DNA TGTGCCAGTAGTAGGCTTCGTCTGGATTCACCCCTCCACTTT.

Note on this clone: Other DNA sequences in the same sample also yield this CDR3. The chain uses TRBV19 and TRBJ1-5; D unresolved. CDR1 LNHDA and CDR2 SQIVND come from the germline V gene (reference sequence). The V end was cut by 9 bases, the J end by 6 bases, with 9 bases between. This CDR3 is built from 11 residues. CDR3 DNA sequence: TGTGCCAGCTCGGAGGGTCAGCCCCAGCATTTT. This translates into CASSEGQPQHF.

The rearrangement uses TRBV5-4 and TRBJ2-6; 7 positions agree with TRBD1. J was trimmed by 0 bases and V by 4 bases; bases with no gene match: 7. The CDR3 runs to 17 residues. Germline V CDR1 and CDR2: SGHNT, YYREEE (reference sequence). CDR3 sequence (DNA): TGTGCCAGCAGCAGACCTAGACAGGGCTCTGGGGCCAACGTCCTGACTTTC. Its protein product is CASSRPRQGSGANVLTF. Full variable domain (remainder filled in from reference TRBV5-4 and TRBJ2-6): ETGVTQSPTHLIKTRGQQVTLRCSSQSGHNTVSWYQQALGQGPQFIFQYYREEENGRGNFPPRFSGLQFPNYSSELNVNALELDDSALYLCASSRPRQGSGANVLTFGAGSRLTVL.

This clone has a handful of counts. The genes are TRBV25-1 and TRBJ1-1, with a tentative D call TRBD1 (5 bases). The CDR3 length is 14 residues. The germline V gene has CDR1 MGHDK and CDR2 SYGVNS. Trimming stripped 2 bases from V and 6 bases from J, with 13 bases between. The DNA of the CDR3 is TGTGCCAGCAGTGAAGGCACAGGTTTAGCTGAAGCTTTCTTT. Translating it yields CASSEGTGLAEAFF.

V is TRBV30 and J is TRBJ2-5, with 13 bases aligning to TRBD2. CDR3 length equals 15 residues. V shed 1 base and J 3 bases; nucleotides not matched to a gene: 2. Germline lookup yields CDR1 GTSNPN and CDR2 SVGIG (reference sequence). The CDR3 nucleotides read TGTGCCTGGAGTGGAACTAGCGGGAGGGAAGAGACCCAGTACTTC. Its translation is CAWSGTSGREETQYF.

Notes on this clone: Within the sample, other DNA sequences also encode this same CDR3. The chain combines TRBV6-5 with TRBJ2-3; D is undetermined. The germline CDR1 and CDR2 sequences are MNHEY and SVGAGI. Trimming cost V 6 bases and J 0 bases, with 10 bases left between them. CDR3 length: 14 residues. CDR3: CASSPSGSTDTQYF. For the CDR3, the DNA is TGTGCCAGCAGCCCATCGGGTAGCACAGATACGCAGTATTTT.